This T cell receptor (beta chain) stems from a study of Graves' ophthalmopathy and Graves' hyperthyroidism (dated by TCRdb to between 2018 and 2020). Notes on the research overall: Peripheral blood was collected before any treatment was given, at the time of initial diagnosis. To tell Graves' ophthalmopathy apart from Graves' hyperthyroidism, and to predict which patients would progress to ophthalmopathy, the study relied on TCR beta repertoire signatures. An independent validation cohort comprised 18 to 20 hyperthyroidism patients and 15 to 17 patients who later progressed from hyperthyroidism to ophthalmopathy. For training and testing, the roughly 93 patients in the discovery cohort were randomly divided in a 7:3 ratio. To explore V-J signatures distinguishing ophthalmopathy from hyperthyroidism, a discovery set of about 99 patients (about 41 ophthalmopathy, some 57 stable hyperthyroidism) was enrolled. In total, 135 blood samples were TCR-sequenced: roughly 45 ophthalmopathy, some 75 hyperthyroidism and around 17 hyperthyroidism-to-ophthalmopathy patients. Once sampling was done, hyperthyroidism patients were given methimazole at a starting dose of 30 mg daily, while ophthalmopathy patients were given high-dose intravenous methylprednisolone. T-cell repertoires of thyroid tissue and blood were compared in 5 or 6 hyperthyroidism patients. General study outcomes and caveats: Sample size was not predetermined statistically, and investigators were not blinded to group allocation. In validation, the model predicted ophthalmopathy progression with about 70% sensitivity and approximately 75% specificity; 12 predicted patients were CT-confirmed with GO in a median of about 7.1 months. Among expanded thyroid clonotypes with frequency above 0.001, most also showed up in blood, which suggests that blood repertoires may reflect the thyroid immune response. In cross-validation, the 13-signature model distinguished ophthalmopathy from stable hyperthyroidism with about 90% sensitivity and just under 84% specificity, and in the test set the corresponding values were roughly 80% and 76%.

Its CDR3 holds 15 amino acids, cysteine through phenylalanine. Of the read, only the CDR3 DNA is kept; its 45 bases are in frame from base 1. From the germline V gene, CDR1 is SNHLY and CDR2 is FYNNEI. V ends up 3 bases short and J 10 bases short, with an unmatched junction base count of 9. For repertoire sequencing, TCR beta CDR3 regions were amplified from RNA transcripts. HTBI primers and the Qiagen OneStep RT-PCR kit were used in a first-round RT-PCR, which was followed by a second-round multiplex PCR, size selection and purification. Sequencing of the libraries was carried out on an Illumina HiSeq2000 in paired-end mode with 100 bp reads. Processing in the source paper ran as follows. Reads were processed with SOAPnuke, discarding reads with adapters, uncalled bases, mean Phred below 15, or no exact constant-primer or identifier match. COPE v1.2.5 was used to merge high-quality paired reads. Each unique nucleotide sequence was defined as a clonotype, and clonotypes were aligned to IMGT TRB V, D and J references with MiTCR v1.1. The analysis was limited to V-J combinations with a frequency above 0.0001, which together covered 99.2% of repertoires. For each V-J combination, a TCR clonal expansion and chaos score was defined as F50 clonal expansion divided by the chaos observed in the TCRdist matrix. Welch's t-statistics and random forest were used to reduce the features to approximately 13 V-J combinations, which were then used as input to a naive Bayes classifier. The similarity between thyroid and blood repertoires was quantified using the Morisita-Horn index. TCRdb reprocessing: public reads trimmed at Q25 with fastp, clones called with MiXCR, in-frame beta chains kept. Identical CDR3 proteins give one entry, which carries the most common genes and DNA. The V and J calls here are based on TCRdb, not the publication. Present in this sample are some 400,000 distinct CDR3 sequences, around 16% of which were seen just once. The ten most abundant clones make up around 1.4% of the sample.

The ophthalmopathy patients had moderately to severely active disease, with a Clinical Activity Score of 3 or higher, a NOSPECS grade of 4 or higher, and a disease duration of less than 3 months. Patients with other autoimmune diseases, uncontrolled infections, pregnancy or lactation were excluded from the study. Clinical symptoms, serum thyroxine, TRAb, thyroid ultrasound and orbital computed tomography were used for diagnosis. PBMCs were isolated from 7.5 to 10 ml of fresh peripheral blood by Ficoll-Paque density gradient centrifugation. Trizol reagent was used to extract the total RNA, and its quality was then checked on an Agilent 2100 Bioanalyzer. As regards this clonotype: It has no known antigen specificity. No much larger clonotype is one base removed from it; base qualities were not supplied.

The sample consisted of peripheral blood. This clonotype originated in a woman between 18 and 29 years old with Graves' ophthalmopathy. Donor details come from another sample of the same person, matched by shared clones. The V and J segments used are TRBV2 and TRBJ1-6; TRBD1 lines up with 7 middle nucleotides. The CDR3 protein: CASSDGGRGESPLHF. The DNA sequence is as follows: TGTGCCAGCAGTGACGGTGGCAGGGGGGAGTCACCCCTCCACTTT. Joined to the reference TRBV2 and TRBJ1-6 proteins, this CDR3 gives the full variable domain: EPEVTQTPSHQVTQMGQEVILRCVPISNHLYFYWYRQILGQKVEFLVSFYNNEISEKSEIFDDQFSVERPDGSNFTLKIRSTKLEDSAMYFCASSDGGRGESPLHFGNGTRLTVT.